This TCR beta chain was recovered during a study of blood T cell repertoires in COVID-19. Study as a whole: Collection of acute and convalescent COVID-19 samples took place in the United States, Italy and Spain. PBMCs, B-cell-depleted T cells, or T cells provided the cDNA or gDNA that made up the material.

This clone was detected only once. CDR3 length: 15 residues. The germline V gene has CDR1 KGHSH and CDR2 LQKENI. V was cut by 0 bases and J by 0 bases, with 5 bases left in between. Seattle cases were enrolled at active infection and followed longitudinally. As processed by the authors: Counts of nucleated cells, estimated from reference gene primer amplification, were obtained. The protocol was immunoSEQ multiplex PCR, while the TCRdb copy is restricted to in-frame clones and leaves out a portion. That table is the source of V, J and clone size, and D and trimming were worked out from the DNA. This sample has roughly 460,000 clones, with about 90% found just once.

V usage is TRBV18 and J usage is TRBJ1-4; no reliable D call. The sequencing input was peripheral blood. The receptor comes from a man younger than 35 with COVID-19, enrolled during active disease. This CDR3 is CASSPPGATNEKLFF. The CDR3 nucleotides read TGTGCCAGCTCACCACCCGGGGCAACTAATGAAAAACTGTTTTTT. The entire variable domain, with the rest obtained from reference TRBV18 and TRBJ1-4, is as follows: NAGVMQNPRHLVRRRGQEARLRCSPMKGHSHVYWYRQLPEEGLKFMVYLQKENIIDESGMPKERFSAEFPKEGPSILRIQQVVRGDSAAYFCASSPPGATNEKLFFGSGTQLSVL.